This record concerns one T cell receptor (beta chain) sequence. Germline CDR1 is SGHNT and CDR2 is YYREEE (reference sequence). With V trimmed by 2 bases and J by 3 bases, 6 bases remained unmatched. The CDR3 has 15 residues. The sample belongs to a study of T cell responses to AZD1222 COVID-19 vaccine. The method was immunoSEQ multiplex PCR; TCRdb's version includes in-frame clones alone and lacks a portion of them. This sample has more than 90,000 clones, with more than 75% found just once. Sample: peripheral blood, taken 28 days after the second AZD1222 dose. The TCR was taken from an adult who received the AZD1222 COVID-19 vaccine. The V call is TRBV5-4, the J call TRBJ2-7; 9 bases are shared with TRBD2. DNA for the CDR3: TGTGCCAGCAGCTTTGGAGCGGGAGGTTTCTACGAGCAGTACTTC. This translates into CASSFGAGGFYEQYF.